This TCR beta chain was profiled in a study of cytomegalovirus exposure and HLA in healthy donors. PCR used 60 Vbeta primers and 13 Jbeta primers. The data were produced by immunoSEQ multiplex PCR, yet TCRdb's version contains in-frame clones alone and is incomplete. The sample comprises under 200,000 clones, roughly 80% of which are singletons, and 1.9% rests with the top ten. Trimming removed 5 bases from V and 7 bases from J; junction bases left unmatched: 7. CDR3 size: 14 residues. Germline V lookup: CDR1 SSHAT, CDR2 FNYEAQ (reference sequence). The chain couples TRBV7-7 to TRBJ2-1, with 8 bases that match TRBD1. The TCR sequence derives from a human donor in good health. Sequences were obtained from PBMCs. CDR3 in amino acids: CASSPVTGVNEQFF. CDR3 DNA sequence: TGTGCCAGCAGCCCAGTGACAGGGGTGAATGAGCAGTTCTTC.